A single sample gave rise to the 28 T cell receptor beta chains below, sequenced in a study of beta chain features in type 1 diabetes. Study observations and caveats: Among patients with Type 1 diabetes, TCRB CDR3s were moderately but significantly shorter in every one of the four CD4+ subsets.

Investigators reverse transcribed all isolated RNA, so they sequenced expressed TCRB transcripts. Data came from immunoSEQ multiplex PCR; TCRdb stores just in-frame clones and leaves some out. The sample lists around 180,000 clones, around 7.8% seen once, with around 0.9% in the top ten. Their specific antigens are unknown. Sample: central memory CD4+ T cells from blood. These receptors all come from a woman in her thirties or forties with type 1 diabetes.

This chain links TRBV11-3 with TRBJ1-1; D unresolved. The CDR3 has 13 amino acids. Germline assignment: CDR1 SGHNT and CDR2 YENEEA. Trimming took 4 bases from V and 5 from J, leaving 11 bases between them. The CDR3 nucleotides read TGTGCCAGCAGCTCGGTCGGGGAGACTGAAGCTTTCTTT. Encoded protein: CASSSVGETEAFF. Using reference TRBV11-3 and TRBJ1-1 for the parts outside the CDR3, the full variable domain is EAGVVQSPRYKIIEKKQPVAFWCNPISGHNTLYWYLQNLGQGPELLIRYENEEAVDDSQLPKDRFSAERLKGVDSTLKIQPAELGDSAVYLCASSSVGETEAFFGQGTRLTVV.

V is TRBV18 and J is TRBJ1-2; no reliable D call. The CDR3 totals 15 residues. Germline CDR1 and CDR2: KGHSH and LQKENI. Trimming removed 1 base at V and 8 bases at J, with 17 bases between. The CDR3 coding sequence is TGTGCCAGCTCACCACTTCCATCCGGGGTGGAAGGCTACACCTTC. Translating gives CASSPLPSGVEGYTF.

This clone turned up a few times. The rearrangement joins TRBV19 to TRBJ1-3; weak D call: TRBD1 (5 bases). Germline loops: CDR1 LNHDA, CDR2 SQIVND (reference sequence). The CDR3 is made up of 16 amino acids. Trimming removed 4 bases from V and 0 bases from J, with 13 bases in between. In DNA, the CDR3 is TGTGCCAGTAGTACCCAACAGGTAGCCTCTGGAAACACCATATATTTT. Translation: CASSTQQVASGNTIYF.

This clone showed up many times. V and J are TRBV5-1 and TRBJ1-1; D is unresolved. Trimming removed 4 bases at V and 5 bases at J, with 15 bases between. Germline CDR1 SGHRS, CDR2 YFSETQ. CDR3 length equals 14 residues. DNA for the CDR3: TGCGCCAGCAGCCAAAGCGTCACGCCGACTGAAGCTTTCTTT. Amino acid sequence: CASSQSVTPTEAFF.

This clone was counted a few times. The chain uses TRBV2 and TRBJ2-5, with 7 bases aligning to TRBD1. The CDR3 is made up of 13 amino acids. V shed 7 bases, J shed 4 bases, and the junction held 6 bases outside the gene matches. Germline-derived CDR1 and CDR2 are SNHLY and FYNNEI. CDR3 nucleotide sequence: TGTGCCAGCAAAGAAGGGGGCGCAGAGACCCAGTACTTC. This translates into CASKEGGAETQYF.

The DNA for the CDR3 is TGCGCCAGCAGCTTGTTGCCTACCGCGGGGCCCCAGCATTTT. Translated: CASSLLPTAGPQHF. The chain links TRBV5-1 to TRBJ1-5; D is unclear. V lost 1 base and J 9 bases, leaving 14 bases between the germline ends. Germline CDR1 reads SGHRS; CDR2 reads YFSETQ. The CDR3 sequence is 14 residues long.

This chain uses TRBV19 with TRBJ1-2, with D possibly TRBD1 on 6 matching bases. V was trimmed by 3 bases and J by 3 bases, leaving 8 bases between them. Germline-derived CDR1 and CDR2 are LNHDA and SQIVND (reference sequence). The CDR3 totals 13 residues. CDR3 amino acids: CASSIGQHYGYTF. CDR3 in DNA: TGTGCCAGTAGTATCGGACAGCACTATGGCTACACCTTC.

This clone has just a few counts. This chain uses TRBV4-2 with TRBJ2-7, with TRBD2 identical over 8 bases. Looked up from germline, CDR1 is LGHNA and CDR2 is YNFKEQ. The length of the CDR3 is 16 residues. V shed 0 bases and J 4 bases; nucleotides not matched to a gene: 8. This CDR3 reads CASSQDLAGGIYEQYF. The CDR3 nucleotides are TGTGCCAGCAGCCAAGATCTGGCGGGAGGAATTTACGAGCAGTACTTC.

This chain joins TRBV4-2 and TRBJ2-3; TRBD2 aligns across 7 bases. The germline CDR1 and CDR2 sequences are LGHNA and YNFKEQ. After removal of 4 bases from V and 2 bases from J, the junction contained 12 bases not matched to a gene. This CDR3 comprises 17 residues. The CDR3 sequence is CASSPRLGGGFTDTQYF. CDR3 sequence (DNA): TGTGCCAGCAGCCCAAGGCTGGGGGGGGGTTTCACAGATACGCAGTATTTT.

This clone was recorded a few times. This chain connects TRBV28 to TRBJ1-5; D ambiguous. The CDR3 has 12 residues. V was clipped by 2 bases and J by 8 bases, with 7 bases between them. Germline lookup yields CDR1 MDHEN and CDR2 SYDVKM. In DNA form, the CDR3 reads TGTGCCAGCAGTTTAAGTCGGGAGCCCCAGCATTTT. Its translation is CASSLSREPQHF.

There are a few counts of this clone. The chain carries TRBV6-6 and TRBJ2-7, with a weak D call TRBD2 (6 bases). Looked up from germline, CDR1 is MNHNY and CDR2 is SVGAGI (reference sequence). V was trimmed by 2 bases and J by 4 bases, leaving 12 bases between them. This CDR3 has 14 amino acids. For the CDR3, the DNA is TGTGCCAGCAGTTACCAGGGCGGGGAATACGAGCAGTACTTC. Amino acid sequence: CASSYQGGEYEQYF.

This clone was detected only a few times. The chain couples TRBV7-2 to TRBJ2-7; 9 positions agree with TRBD2. Germline V gene data show CDR1 as SGHTA and CDR2 as FQGNSA. Unmatched junction bases numbered 12, after V lost 5 bases and J lost 7 bases. The CDR3 runs 15 residues. CDR3: CASSPGTSQAEEQYF. For the CDR3, the DNA is TGTGCCAGCAGCCCCGGGACTAGCCAGGCAGAAGAGCAGTACTTC.

J is TRBJ2-1 and V is TRBV20-1; D call uncertain. Germline CDR1 and CDR2: DFQATT and SNEGSKA (reference sequence). V lost 3 bases and J lost 7, with 7 bases in between. The CDR3 length is 11 residues. CDR3 protein: CSARSGNEQFF. The CDR3 coding sequence is TGCAGTGCTAGGTCGGGTAATGAGCAGTTCTTC.

The chain joins TRBV28 to TRBJ2-1, with 11 bases fitting TRBD2. The CDR3 is 15 residues long. V lost 5 bases and J lost 8; bases outside the gene matches: 8. Germline V lookup: CDR1 MDHEN, CDR2 SYDVKM. The chain's CDR3 is CASSPRLAGSDEQFF. The DNA for the CDR3 is TGTGCCAGCAGTCCTCGACTAGCGGGGAGCGATGAGCAGTTCTTC.

V usage is TRBV4-2 and J usage is TRBJ2-1, with 12 bases identical to TRBD2. The V gene's germline CDR1 is LGHNA and CDR2 YNFKEQ. The CDR3 runs 17 residues. V was pared by 5 bases and J by 4 bases, with 9 bases of the junction left unmatched. CDR3 DNA sequence: TGTGCCAGCAGCTTGGGGGGCGGGACTAGCGGGTACAATGAGCAGTTCTTC. Translation gives CASSLGGGTSGYNEQFF.

A few counts support this clone. The CDR3 sequence is CASSPTGYEQFF. The CDR3 region has the DNA TGTGCCAGCAGTCCAACAGGGTATGAGCAGTTCTTC. This rearrangement joins TRBV7-2 to TRBJ2-1; TRBD1 might be the D (6 bases). The germline gives CDR1 SGHTA, CDR2 FQGNSA. This CDR3 spans 12 amino acids. The ends were cut back, 6 bases at V and 8 bases at J, with 11 bases in the middle. Complete variable domain (other parts from reference TRBV7-2 and TRBJ2-1): GAGVSQSPSNKVTEKGKDVELRCDPISGHTALYWYRQSLGQGLEFLIYFQGNSAPDKSGLPSDRFSAERTGGSVSTLTIQRTQQEDSAVYLCASSPTGYEQFFGPGTRLTVL.

This clone has just a few counts. The rearrangement links TRBV28 to TRBJ1-6, with 7 bases identical to TRBD1. This CDR3 spans 15 amino acids. V shed 6 bases, J shed 5 bases, and the junction held 7 bases outside the gene matches. The germline gives CDR1 MDHEN, CDR2 SYDVKM. The DNA of the CDR3 is TGTGCCAGCAGCCCACCCGACAGGGATAATTCACCCCTCCACTTT. Translated: CASSPPDRDNSPLHF.

The rearrangement joins TRBV28 to TRBJ1-3; TRBD1 agrees at 9 bases. From germline, CDR1 is MDHEN and CDR2 SYDVKM. Trimming took 2 bases from V and 15 from J; bases not matched to a gene: 8. The CDR3 is 13 amino acids. The CDR3 region is CASSLRARDRAYF. The DNA of the CDR3 is TGTGCCAGCAGTTTAAGGGCGCGGGACAGGGCATATTTT. Drawing the rest from reference TRBV28 and TRBJ1-3, the complete variable domain is DVKVTQSSRYLVKRTGEKVFLECVQDMDHENMFWYRQDPGLGLRLIYFSYDVKMKEKGDIPEGYSVSREKKERFSLILESASTNQTSMYLCASSLRARDRAYFGEGSWLTVV.

The chain couples TRBV2 to TRBJ1-5; D is possibly TRBD1 (5 bases). CDR1 and CDR2 from the germline V gene are SNHLY and FYNNEI. The V and J ends lost 7 bases and 4 bases respectively, with 8 bases between them. The CDR3 runs 12 residues. The CDR3 region is CASTRGNQPQHF. The DNA for the CDR3 is TGTGCCAGCACGCGGGGGAATCAGCCCCAGCATTTT.

This clone has just a few counts. The gene calls are TRBV6-5 and TRBJ1-2; D gene unclear. Germline V gives CDR1 MNHEY, CDR2 SVGAGI. The CDR3 totals 13 residues. Trimming shortened V by 5 bases and J by 0 bases, and 7 bases separated the two germline ends. The chain's CDR3 is CASSPYPNYGYTF. In DNA form, the CDR3 reads TGTGCCAGCAGTCCCTATCCTAACTATGGCTACACCTTC.

The V and J genes are TRBV4-2 and TRBJ2-1, with D perhaps TRBD2 (5 bases). This CDR3 contains 14 residues. V lost 4 bases, J lost 7 bases, and 14 bases lay in between. The germline gives CDR1 LGHNA, CDR2 YNFKEQ. CDR3 amino acids: CASSPSRTENEQFF. The CDR3 DNA follows: TGTGCCAGCAGCCCGTCACGGACTGAGAATGAGCAGTTCTTC.

The sample holds a few counts of this clone. This chain connects TRBV9 to TRBJ2-7; TRBD1 matches at 10 bases. The CDR3 has 15 amino acids. Germline V gene lookup returns CDR1 SGDLS and CDR2 YYNGEE. Trimming at V came to 3 bases and at J to 5 bases, leaving 8 bases not matched to a gene. Here the CDR3 reads CASSGPGTGDHEQYF. The DNA of the CDR3 is TGTGCCAGCAGCGGCCCCGGGACAGGGGACCACGAGCAGTACTTC.

This chain uses TRBV16 with TRBJ1-1, with D uncertain. Trimming left V 0 bases short and J 1 base short, with 6 bases between. Per germline, CDR1 KGHSY and CDR2 FQNENV. This CDR3 has 14 amino acids. CDR3 nucleotide sequence: TGTGCCAGCAGCCAATCGGGAGGGAACACTGAAGCTTTCTTT. Translated: CASSQSGGNTEAFF. The variable domain in full, with the rest retrieved from reference TRBV16 and TRBJ1-1, is GEEVAQTPKHLVRGEGQKAKLYCAPIKGHSYVFWYQQVLKNEFKFLISFQNENVFDETGMPKERFSAKCLPNSPCSLEIQATKLEDSAVYFCASSQSGGNTEAFFGQGTRLTVV.

The rearrangement joins TRBV4-1 to TRBJ2-2, with D perhaps matching TRBD1 (6 bases). The V gene lost 1 base and the J gene lost 5 bases, with 14 bases spanning the gap. This CDR3 is 16 amino acids long. Per germline, CDR1 MGHRA and CDR2 YSYEKL. The CDR3 reads CASSQGYSTGTGELFF. The CDR3 DNA follows: TGCGCCAGCAGCCAAGGGTATTCGACAGGTACCGGGGAGCTGTTTTTT.

The V and J genes are TRBV7-3 and TRBJ2-1; D may be TRBD2 (6 bases). Between the trimmed V and J ends, which lost 5 bases and 2 bases, there was a span of 10 bases. The CDR3 is made up of 14 amino acids. Per germline, CDR1 SGHTA and CDR2 FQGTGA. CDR3 residues: CASSPGGAYNEQFF. The CDR3, as DNA: TGTGCCAGCAGCCCCGGGGGAGCCTACAATGAGCAGTTCTTC.

This clone was observed a handful of times. V is TRBV4-3 and J is TRBJ1-4, with D maybe TRBD1 (5 bases). This CDR3 is built from 13 residues. The V gene's germline CDR1 is LGHNA and CDR2 YSLEER. The V and J ends lost 4 bases and 8 bases respectively, with 11 bases between them. CDR3 sequence reads: CASSPRPGEKLFF. In nucleotides, the CDR3 is TGCGCCAGCAGCCCGAGGCCAGGGGAAAAACTGTTTTTT.

Many counts were recorded for this clone. The chain carries TRBV7-2 and TRBJ2-7; 10 bases line up with TRBD2. V lost 11 bases, J lost 2 bases, and 9 bases stayed unmatched. The CDR3 is 14 residues long. Germline assignment: CDR1 SGHTA and CDR2 FQGNSA. The CDR3 loop reads CAASWTSGTYEQYF. The CDR3 DNA sequence: TGTGCCGCGAGTTGGACTAGCGGAACCTACGAGCAGTACTTC.

This clone was seen more than once but under ten times. V is TRBV6-5 and J is TRBJ1-1; a possible D gene is TRBD1 (5 bases). Germline V gives CDR1 MNHEY, CDR2 SVGAGI. The V and J ends lost 5 bases and 4 bases respectively, with 11 bases between them. This CDR3 has 13 amino acids. This chain's CDR3 is CASSQGLGTEAFF. CDR3 coding DNA: TGTGCCAGCAGTCAGGGATTGGGCACTGAAGCTTTCTTT.